The subject of this entry is one T cell receptor beta chain. Authors' methods: By means of reference gene primer amplification, nucleated cell counts were estimated. Generated by immunoSEQ multiplex PCR, the TCRdb table keeps only in-frame clones and is missing some. D and trimming were read from the DNA, whereas the V and J calls and clone size are those reported in that table. This table holds roughly 230,000 clones, about 83% found once. This CDR3 comprises 13 residues. V dropped 8 bases and J dropped 4 bases, with 9 bases sitting between them. Per the germline V gene, CDR1 is SNHLY and CDR2 is FYNNEI. This specimen comes from a study of blood T cell repertoires in COVID-19. Study summary: Some COVID-19 samples were acute and others convalescent; all came from the United States, Italy and Spain.

This chain uses TRBV2 with TRBJ1-6; D ambiguous. This TCR came from a man aged 45-65 years with acute or convalescent COVID-19. Sequenced material: peripheral blood. The CDR3 region is CASGSTYNSPLHF. CDR3 DNA sequence: TGTGCCAGCGGTAGTACTTATAATTCACCCCTCCACTTT.